This TCR beta chain was identified during a study of blood T cell repertoires in COVID-19. The wider study: Acute and convalescent COVID-19 specimens originated in the United States, Italy and Spain. T cells, B-cell-depleted T cells, or PBMCs provided the cDNA or gDNA that served as material.

The CDR3 runs 18 residues. Original handling: Reference gene primer amplification in the assay estimated nucleated cell counts. Here immunoSEQ multiplex PCR was the method, and the copy in TCRdb shows in-frame clones only, minus some. D and trimming come from the DNA, and the V and J calls and clone size come from that table. The top ten clones hold around 13% of a sample with tens of thousands of clones, about 80% of them seen once. The origin of this receptor is a human donor in a cohort sampled during active COVID-19. The gene calls are TRBV21-1 and TRBJ2-1; TRBD1, the D gene given by the table, was not confirmed from the DNA. TRBV21-1 is classified as a pseudogene. The sequenced sample was peripheral blood. In DNA, the CDR3 is TGTGCCAGCAGCAAAGTAAATATCAGGCGATACGACTACAATGAGCAGTTCTTC. It translates to CASSKVNIRRYDYNEQFF.